In its sample, the clone carrying this T cell receptor beta chain was seen many times. Antigen: not known. Sequence at one end of the junction differs from germline and may be a read error. This sample is drawn from a study of identical twins. Whole-study results and caveats: Twin-shared out-of-frame alpha sequences showed excess low generation probability. Abundant beta clonotypes from cord blood bore fewer insertions; memory repertoires lacked this pattern. Not following the same donors, the study drew its conclusions from cross-sectional statistical analysis.

Each CDR3 protein gets one entry after TCRdb re-called the 5' RACE reads with MiXCR. The table includes 300,000 or so distinct CDR3 sequences, more than 8% detected once. The CDR3 runs 14 residues. From germline, CDR1 is SGHTA and CDR2 FQGNSA. These data were likewise used in another study, on yellow fever vaccine responses in identical twins. That study adds: Twins reportedly mounted vaccine T cell responses that seemed partly convergent, partly personalized.

The sample consisted of CD8+ T cells sorted from blood. The chain recombines TRBV7-2 with TRBJ1-2; the D is unclear. The sequence was obtained from a young woman in good health. CDR3 nucleotide sequence: TGTGCCAGCAGCCTAGCCCCGGGTAACTATGGCTACACCTTC. Amino acids: CASSLAPGNYGYTF.